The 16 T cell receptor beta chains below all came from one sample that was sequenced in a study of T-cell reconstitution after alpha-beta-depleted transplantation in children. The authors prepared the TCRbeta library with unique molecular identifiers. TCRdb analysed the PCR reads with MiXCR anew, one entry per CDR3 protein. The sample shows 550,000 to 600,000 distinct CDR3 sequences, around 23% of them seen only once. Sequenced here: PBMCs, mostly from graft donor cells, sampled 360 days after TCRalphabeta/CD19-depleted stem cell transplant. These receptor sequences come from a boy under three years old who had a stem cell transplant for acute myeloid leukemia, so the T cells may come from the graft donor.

For the CDR3, the DNA is TGCGCCAGCAGCGTCCTGACAGGGTTGACGAAGGATACGCAGTATTTT. This codes for CASSVLTGLTKDTQYF. This rearrangement joins TRBV5-1 to TRBJ2-3, with 7 bases lining up with TRBD1. CDR3 length: 16 amino acids. Germline CDR1 SGHRS, CDR2 YFSETQ. V lost 4 bases, J lost 6 bases, and 14 bases stayed unmatched.

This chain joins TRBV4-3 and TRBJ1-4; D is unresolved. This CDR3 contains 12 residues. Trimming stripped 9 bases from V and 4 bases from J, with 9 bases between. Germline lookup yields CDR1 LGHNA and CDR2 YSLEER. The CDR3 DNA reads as TGCGCCAGTGGGTTTAGTAATGAAAAACTGTTTTTT. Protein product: CASGFSNEKLFF.

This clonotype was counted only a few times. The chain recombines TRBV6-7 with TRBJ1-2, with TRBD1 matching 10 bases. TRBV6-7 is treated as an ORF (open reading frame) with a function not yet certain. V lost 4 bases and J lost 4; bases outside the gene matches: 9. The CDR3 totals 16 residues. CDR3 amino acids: CASSFSRDRGCYGYTF. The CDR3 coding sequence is TGTGCCAGCAGTTTCAGCCGGGACAGGGGCTGCTATGGCTACACCTTC.

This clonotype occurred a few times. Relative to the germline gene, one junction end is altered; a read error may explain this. The CDR3 is CASSKGAAGAKNIQYF. The CDR3, as DNA: TGTGCCAGCAGCAAGGGGGCAGCAGGAGCCAAAAACATTCAGTATTTC. The V and J genes are TRBV7-9 and TRBJ2-4; TRBD1 matches at 7 bases. This CDR3 contains 16 residues. From germline, CDR1 is SEHNR and CDR2 FQNEAQ (reference sequence).

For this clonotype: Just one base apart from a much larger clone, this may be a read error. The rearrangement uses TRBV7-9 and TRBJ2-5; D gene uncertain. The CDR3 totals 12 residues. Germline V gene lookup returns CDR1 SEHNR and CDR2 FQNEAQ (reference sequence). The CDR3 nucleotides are TGTGCCTGCAGCCAGGTTATGGAGACCCAGTACTTC. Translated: CACSQVMETQYF.

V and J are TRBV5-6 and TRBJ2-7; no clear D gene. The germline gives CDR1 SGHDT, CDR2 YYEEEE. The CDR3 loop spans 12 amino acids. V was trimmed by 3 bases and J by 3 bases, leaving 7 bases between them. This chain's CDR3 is CASSCPNYEQYV. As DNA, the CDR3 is TGTGCCAGCAGCTGCCCCAACTACGAGCAGTACGTC.

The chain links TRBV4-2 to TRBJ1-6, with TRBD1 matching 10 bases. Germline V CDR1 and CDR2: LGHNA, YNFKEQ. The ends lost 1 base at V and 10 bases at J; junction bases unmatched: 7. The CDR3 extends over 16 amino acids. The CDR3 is CASSQAGTGVVSPLHF. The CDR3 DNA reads TGTGCCAGCAGCCAAGCCGGGACAGGGGTCGTGTCACCCCTCCACTTT.

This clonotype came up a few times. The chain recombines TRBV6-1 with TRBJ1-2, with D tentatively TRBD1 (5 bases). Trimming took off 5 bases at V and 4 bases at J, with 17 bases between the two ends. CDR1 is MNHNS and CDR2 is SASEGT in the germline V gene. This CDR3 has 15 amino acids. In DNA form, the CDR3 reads TGTGCCAGCAGTCCGCCTGGAGGGACCTTCTATGGCTACACCTTC. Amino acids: CASSPPGGTFYGYTF.

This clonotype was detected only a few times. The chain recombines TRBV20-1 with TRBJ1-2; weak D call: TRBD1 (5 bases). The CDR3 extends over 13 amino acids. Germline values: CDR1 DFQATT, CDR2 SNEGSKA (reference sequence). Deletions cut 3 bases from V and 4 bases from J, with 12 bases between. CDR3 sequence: CSASRDRLYGYTF. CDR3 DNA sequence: TGCAGTGCTAGCCGGGACCGCCTCTATGGCTACACCTTC.

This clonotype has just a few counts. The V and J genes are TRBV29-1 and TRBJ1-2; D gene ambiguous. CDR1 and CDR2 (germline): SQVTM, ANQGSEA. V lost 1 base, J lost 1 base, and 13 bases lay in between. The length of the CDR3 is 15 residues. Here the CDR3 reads CSVEGRLRGNYGYTF. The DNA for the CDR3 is TGCAGCGTTGAAGGGCGGCTACGTGGTAACTATGGCTACACCTTC. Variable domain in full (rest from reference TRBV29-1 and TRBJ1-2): SAVISQKPSRDICQRGTSLTIQCQVDSQVTMMFWYRQQPGQSLTLIATANQGSEATYESGFVIDKFPISRPNLTFSTLTVSNMSPEDSSIYLCSVEGRLRGNYGYTFGSGTRLTVV.

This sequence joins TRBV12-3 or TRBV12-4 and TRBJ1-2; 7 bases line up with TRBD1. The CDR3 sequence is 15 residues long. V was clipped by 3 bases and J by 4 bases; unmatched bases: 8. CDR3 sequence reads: CASSLGTGAAYGYTF. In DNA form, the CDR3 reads TGTGCCAGCAGTTTGGGTACAGGGGCTGCCTATGGCTACACCTTC.

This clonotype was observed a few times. The CDR3 is CASSLDVSRSDTQYF. For the CDR3, the DNA is TGTGCCAGCAGCTTGGACGTGTCGAGATCAGATACGCAGTATTTT. This chain uses TRBV7-2 with TRBJ2-3; unclear D gene. V gave up 3 bases and J gave up 4 bases, with 14 bases separating them. The CDR3 spans 15 residues. CDR1 and CDR2 from the germline V gene are SGHTA and FQGNSA.

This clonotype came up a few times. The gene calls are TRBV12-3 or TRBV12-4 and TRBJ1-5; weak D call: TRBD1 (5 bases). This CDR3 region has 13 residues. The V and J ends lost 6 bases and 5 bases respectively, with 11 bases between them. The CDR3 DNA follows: TGTGCCAGCAGCCGTCTAGGGGATCAGCCCCAGCATTTT. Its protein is CASSRLGDQPQHF.

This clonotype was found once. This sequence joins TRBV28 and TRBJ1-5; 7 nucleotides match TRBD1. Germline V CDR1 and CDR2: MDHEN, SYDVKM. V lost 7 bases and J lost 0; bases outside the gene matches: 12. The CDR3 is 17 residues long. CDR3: CASNRLLGTASNQPQHF. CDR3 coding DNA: TGTGCCAGCAACCGGCTGCTCGGGACAGCTAGCAATCAGCCCCAGCATTTT. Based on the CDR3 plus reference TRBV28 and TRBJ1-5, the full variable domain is DVKVTQSSRYLVKRTGEKVFLECVQDMDHENMFWYRQDPGLGLRLIYFSYDVKMKEKGDIPEGYSVSREKKERFSLILESASTNQTSMYLCASNRLLGTASNQPQHFGDGTRLSIL.

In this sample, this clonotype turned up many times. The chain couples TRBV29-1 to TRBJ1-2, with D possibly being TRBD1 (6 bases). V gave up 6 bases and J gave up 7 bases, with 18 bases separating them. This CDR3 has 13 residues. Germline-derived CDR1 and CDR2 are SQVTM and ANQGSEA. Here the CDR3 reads CSVPRELGAGYTF. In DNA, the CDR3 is TGCAGCGTCCCCCGCGAGCTGGGGGCTGGCTACACCTTC.

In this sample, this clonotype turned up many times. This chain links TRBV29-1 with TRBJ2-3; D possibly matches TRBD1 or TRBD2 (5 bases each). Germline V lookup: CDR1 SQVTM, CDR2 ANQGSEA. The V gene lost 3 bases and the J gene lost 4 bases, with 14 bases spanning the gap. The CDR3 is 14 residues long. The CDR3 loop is CSVEGETVADTQYF. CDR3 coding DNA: TGCAGCGTTGAGGGAGAGACAGTAGCAGATACGCAGTATTTT.